The clone carrying this TCR beta chain was counted only a few times. What it binds is unknown. The data were obtained in a study of blood T cells in healthy people across ages. Study-wide results and limits: Long-lived donors had more naive CD4+ cells and higher diversity than aged donors. CMV infection status of these donors was not known.

It was with a sample-barcoded 5' primer and a J-beta primer mix that a second PCR of roughly 7 to 11 cycles was run. Each cDNA molecule, via a template-switch adaptor with 12 random nucleotides, was tagged. MiXCR, applied by TCRdb to the 5' RACE reads, yields one record per CDR3 protein. The repertoire holds hundreds of thousands of distinct CDR3 sequences, with 56% as singletons. V dropped 7 bases and J dropped 3; count of bases not matched to a gene: 8. Per germline, CDR1 SQVTM and CDR2 ANQGSEA. This CDR3 contains 14 residues. The chain combines TRBV29-1 with TRBJ2-1; 8 positions agree with TRBD1. This TCR was recovered from a man aged 35-49 years in good health. The sequenced material came from blood. CDR3 DNA sequence: TGCAGCGCCTGGGGACAGGAGATCTACAATGAGCAGTTCTTC. Translation: CSAWGQEIYNEQFF.